This T cell receptor beta chain was captured in a study of OX40 agonist ivuxolimab in advanced cancers. Whole-study context: The treatment was a fully human IgG2 OX40 agonist, ivuxolimab. Patients assigned to dose escalation were diagnosed with hepatocellular carcinoma, melanoma, renal cell or head and neck cancer. Enrollees could have had prior anti-PD-1, anti-PD-L1 or anti-CTLA-4 therapy, which more than 30% had received. A partial response was reached by three patients: one with hepatocellular carcinoma and two with cutaneous melanoma.

Using immunoSEQ multiplex PCR, the repertoire was profiled, and TCRdb retains in-frame clones only, with some absent. This sample yields 60,000 to 75,000 clones, of which roughly 85% are seen a single time; 1.3% belongs to the top ten. The V gene's germline CDR1 is MNHEY and CDR2 SVGAGI. The CDR3 spans 15 residues. V lost 6 bases, J lost 2 bases, and 17 bases lay in between. Specimen: CD4+ or CD8+ T cells sorted from blood, collected in a trial of the OX40 agonist ivuxolimab. The TCR comes from an adult with an advanced solid tumor such as melanoma, head and neck, liver or kidney cancer. The J gene is TRBJ2-7, the V gene TRBV6-5; a weak D match, TRBD1 (5 bases). As DNA, the CDR3 is TGTGCCAGCAGACCTTCCCTTACAGGTACCTACGAGCAGTACTTC. Protein sequence: CASRPSLTGTYEQYF.